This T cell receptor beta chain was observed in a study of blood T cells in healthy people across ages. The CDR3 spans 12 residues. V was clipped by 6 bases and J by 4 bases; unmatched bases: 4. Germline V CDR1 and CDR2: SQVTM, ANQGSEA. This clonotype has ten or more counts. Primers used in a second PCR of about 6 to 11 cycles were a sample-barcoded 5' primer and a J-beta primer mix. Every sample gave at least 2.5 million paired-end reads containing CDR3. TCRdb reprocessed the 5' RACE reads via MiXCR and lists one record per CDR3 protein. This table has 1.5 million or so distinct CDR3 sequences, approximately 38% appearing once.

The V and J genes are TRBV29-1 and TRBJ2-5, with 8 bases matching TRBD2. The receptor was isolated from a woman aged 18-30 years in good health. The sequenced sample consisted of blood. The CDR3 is CSVVAGGETQYF. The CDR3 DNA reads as TGCAGCGTCGTGGCGGGGGGAGAGACCCAGTACTTC.